A selection of T cell receptor beta chains follows, all from one sample in a study of T cell repertoires in cytomegalovirus infection. TCRdb re-called the reads with MiXCR, one entry per CDR3 protein. This sample has a few hundred thousand distinct CDR3 sequences, with about a sixth found just once. Sequencing input: PBMCs. These receptors were collected from a human donor in good health (CMV status not recorded). Some clones in this sample may be carry-over from other donors' samples. CDR3s include the opening cysteine and the closing phenylalanine or tryptophan. The D gene is left open where the match is weak. A row's size may be missing; if present it is once, few, many or a size class.

clone_size: many; j_call: TRBJ1-4; d_call: NA; v_call: TRBV28; cdr3_nt: TGTGCCAGTGGGGGGGAGACCCAGTCCACTAATGAAAAACTGTTTTTT; cdr3_aa: CASGGETQSTNEKLFF
clone_size: NA; j_call: TRBJ1-6; d_call: TRBD1; v_call: TRBV10-3; cdr3_nt: TGTGCCATCAGTGAGTCGACAGGGAGCCGGGGGTACTCCTATAATTCACCCCTCCACTTT; cdr3_aa: CAISESTGSRGYSYNSPLHF
clone_size: NA; j_call: TRBJ2-7; d_call: NA; v_call: TRBV7-9; cdr3_nt: TGTGCCAGCAGTGGGGCAGGGGTCCTCTACGAGCAGTACTTC; cdr3_aa: CASSGAGVLYEQYF
clone_size: few; j_call: TRBJ2-5; d_call: NA; v_call: TRBV12-3/TRBV12-4; cdr3_nt: TGTGCCAGCAGTTATGGAAAGACCCAGTACTTC; cdr3_aa: CASSYGKTQYF
clone_size: many; j_call: TRBJ2-7; d_call: NA; v_call: TRBV6-5; cdr3_nt: TGTGCCAGCAGTTACGGCATCGGGGCGGACGAGCAGTACTTC; cdr3_aa: CASSYGIGADEQYF
clone_size: few; j_call: TRBJ2-1; d_call: NA; v_call: TRBV9; cdr3_nt: TGTGCCAGCAATAATGAGCAGTTCTTC; cdr3_aa: CASNNEQFF
clone_size: NA; j_call: TRBJ1-5; d_call: TRBD1; v_call: TRBV3-1; cdr3_nt: TGTGCCAGCAGCCAGGGCACCACAGGGGACGGCAATCAGCCCCAGCATTTT; cdr3_aa: CASSQGTTGDGNQPQHF
clone_size: many; j_call: TRBJ2-2; d_call: NA; v_call: TRBV7-8; cdr3_nt: TGTGCCAGCAGCTGGTTGGACAGAATGAACACCGGGGAGCTGTTTTTT; cdr3_aa: CASSWLDRMNTGELFF
clone_size: many; j_call: TRBJ2-7; d_call: NA; v_call: TRBV5-8; cdr3_nt: TGTGCCAGCACCACTTCGGACGGCTCCTACGAGCAGTACTTC; cdr3_aa: CASTTSDGSYEQYF
clone_size: NA; j_call: TRBJ2-7; d_call: NA; v_call: TRBV12-3/TRBV12-4; cdr3_nt: TGTGCCAGCAGTTTAGGGTGGGGGGAGTACGAGCAGTACTTC; cdr3_aa: CASSLGWGEYEQYF
clone_size: NA; j_call: TRBJ1-4; d_call: TRBD1; v_call: TRBV20-1; cdr3_nt: TGCAGTGCTTTTACAGGGGGCTCGGAAAAACTGTTTTTT; cdr3_aa: CSAFTGGSEKLFF
clone_size: many; j_call: TRBJ2-3; d_call: TRBD1; v_call: TRBV7-7; cdr3_nt: TGTGCTAGCAGCCTTGGACAGGGGTTCGCAGATACGCAGTATTTT; cdr3_aa: CASSLGQGFADTQYF
clone_size: few; j_call: TRBJ1-2; d_call: NA; v_call: TRBV28; cdr3_nt: TGTGCCAGCAGCAGAAAGGACAGATATTATGGCTACACCTTC; cdr3_aa: CASSRKDRYYGYTF
clone_size: many; j_call: TRBJ1-5; d_call: NA; v_call: TRBV19; cdr3_nt: TGTGCCAGTAGTCGGCGGGGCAATCAGCCCCAGCATTTT; cdr3_aa: CASSRRGNQPQHF
clone_size: NA; j_call: TRBJ1-1; d_call: NA; v_call: TRBV25-1; cdr3_nt: TGTGCCAGCAGTGCCTCGGTTGGGTTCGCTGAAGCTTTCTTT; cdr3_aa: CASSASVGFAEAFF
clone_size: many; j_call: TRBJ1-1; d_call: TRBD1; v_call: TRBV6-2/TRBV6-3; cdr3_nt: TGTGCCAGCAGTTACGGGTCGGGCAGGGGGATGAACACTGAAGCTTTCTTT; cdr3_aa: CASSYGSGRGMNTEAFF
clone_size: NA; j_call: TRBJ2-2; d_call: NA; v_call: TRBV18; cdr3_nt: TGTGCCAGCTCACCATTCGTCCAGGATAACACCGGGGAGCTGTTTTTT; cdr3_aa: CASSPFVQDNTGELFF
clone_size: NA; j_call: TRBJ2-1; d_call: TRBD2; v_call: TRBV29-1; cdr3_nt: TGCAGCGTCGAGGCTGGGACTAGCGGGGATCTGGATGAGCAGTTCTTC; cdr3_aa: CSVEAGTSGDLDEQFF
clone_size: NA; j_call: TRBJ2-5; d_call: NA; v_call: TRBV20-1; cdr3_nt: TGCAGTGCTCCAATTGGCAGGGGAAGAGAGACCCAGTACTTC; cdr3_aa: CSAPIGRGRETQYF
clone_size: few; j_call: TRBJ2-1; d_call: TRBD2; v_call: TRBV10-3; cdr3_nt: TGTGCCATCGGCGGACTAGAGGTTGAGCAGTTCTTC; cdr3_aa: CAIGGLEVEQFF
clone_size: few; j_call: TRBJ2-3; d_call: NA; v_call: TRBV20-1; cdr3_nt: TGCAGTGCTAGAGATGTACAGGGTTCAGATACGCAGTATTTT; cdr3_aa: CSARDVQGSDTQYF
clone_size: many; j_call: TRBJ1-1; d_call: TRBD1; v_call: TRBV7-2; cdr3_nt: TGTGCCAGCAGCTTTTCGGGACAGTCCACTGAAGCTTTCTTT; cdr3_aa: CASSFSGQSTEAFF
clone_size: many; j_call: TRBJ2-5; d_call: TRBD1; v_call: TRBV7-3; cdr3_nt: TGTGCCAGCAGCTTAGAGACAGGGATGAAGACCCAGTACTTC; cdr3_aa: CASSLETGMKTQYF
clone_size: many; j_call: TRBJ1-1; d_call: TRBD1; v_call: TRBV12-3/TRBV12-4; cdr3_nt: TGTGCCAGCAGCCCCGGACAGGGATGGGACACTGAAGCTTTCTTT; cdr3_aa: CASSPGQGWDTEAFF
clone_size: NA; j_call: TRBJ2-2; d_call: TRBD2; v_call: TRBV5-3; cdr3_nt: TGTGCCAGCAGCTGGGGGGGGAACACCGGGGAGCTGTTTTTT; cdr3_aa: CASSWGGNTGELFF
clone_size: NA; j_call: TRBJ1-1; d_call: TRBD1; v_call: TRBV12-3/TRBV12-4; cdr3_nt: TGTGCCAGCAATCCGACAGGGGGCACTGAAGCTTTCTTT; cdr3_aa: CASNPTGGTEAFF
clone_size: many; j_call: TRBJ1-1; d_call: NA; v_call: TRBV7-2; cdr3_nt: TGTGCCAGCAGCTTAGTTCCCGGATTGGTGGAGAACACTGAAGCTTTCTTT; cdr3_aa: CASSLVPGLVENTEAFF
clone_size: many; j_call: TRBJ2-2; d_call: TRBD2; v_call: TRBV6-1; cdr3_nt: TGTGCCACCCGGGGGGGCTTAAACACCGGGGAGCTGTTTTTT; cdr3_aa: CATRGGLNTGELFF
clone_size: few; j_call: TRBJ2-1; d_call: TRBD2; v_call: TRBV2; cdr3_nt: TGTGCCAGCAGTATGGTAGCGGGGGGGGAGGGGGAGCAGTTCTTC; cdr3_aa: CASSMVAGGEGEQFF
clone_size: few; j_call: TRBJ1-5; d_call: NA; v_call: TRBV7-8; cdr3_nt: TGTGCCAGCAGCCAAGACACCTATAGCAATCAGCCCCAGCATTTT; cdr3_aa: CASSQDTYSNQPQHF
clone_size: NA; j_call: TRBJ2-2; d_call: TRBD2; v_call: TRBV7-2; cdr3_nt: TGTGCCAGCAGCTTAGCCCCGGGACTAGCGGGGGGGAATACCGGGGAGCTGTTTTTT; cdr3_aa: CASSLAPGLAGGNTGELFF